A single sample gave rise to the 21 T cell receptor beta chains below, sequenced in a study of blood T cell repertoires in COVID-19. Only in-frame clones appear in the TCRdb table, and some are missing; sequencing was by immunoSEQ multiplex PCR. Of 250,000 to 350,000 clones detected, around 90% appear once; the ten largest clones hold 2% to 2.5%. Sequencing was performed on peripheral blood. The receptors stem from a woman aged 45-59 years who had recovered from COVID-19.

This clone was seen a few times. The J gene is TRBJ2-1, the V gene TRBV7-2; 7 bases are a match to TRBD2. Per germline, CDR1 SGHTA and CDR2 FQGNSA. V gave up 5 bases and J gave up 4 bases; unmatched junction bases: 5. CDR3 length equals 14 residues. The CDR3 sequence: CASSPLAVYNEQFF. In DNA form, the CDR3 reads TGTGCCAGCAGCCCCCTAGCGGTTTACAATGAGCAGTTCTTC.

V usage is TRBV11-1 and J usage is TRBJ1-1, with D possibly matching TRBD1 (6 bases). The CDR3 runs to 15 residues. Germline CDR1 is SGHAT and CDR2 is FQDESV (reference sequence). V dropped 5 bases and J dropped 0 bases, with 13 bases sitting between them. The DNA of the CDR3 is TGTGCCAGCAGCCAACCGGGGGGCTTGAACACTGAAGCTTTCTTT. Translating it yields CASSQPGGLNTEAFF. Variable domain in full (rest from reference TRBV11-1 and TRBJ1-1): EAEVAQSPRYKITEKSQAVAFWCDPISGHATLYWYRQILGQGPELLVQFQDESVVDDSQLPKDRFSAERLKGVDSTLKIQPAELGDSAMYLCASSQPGGLNTEAFFGQGTRLTVV.

This chain connects TRBV19 to TRBJ2-3; no clear D. The CDR3 extends over 15 amino acids. V was pared by 5 bases and J by 0 bases, with 12 bases between. The germline CDR1 and CDR2 sequences are LNHDA and SQIVND (reference sequence). For the CDR3, the DNA is TGTGCCAGTAGTTTTGTGGGCCCTAGCACAGATACGCAGTATTTT. It specifies CASSFVGPSTDTQYF.

This clone was seen a handful of times. The rearrangement uses TRBV7-9 and TRBJ1-6; D gene unclear. The CDR3 contains 12 residues. CDR1 and CDR2 from the germline V gene are SEHNR and FQNEAQ (reference sequence). V gave up 3 bases and J gave up 8 bases, with 5 bases separating them. The DNA of the CDR3 is TGTGCCAGCAGCTTCGGGGATTCACCCCTCCACTTT. Encoded protein: CASSFGDSPLHF.

Comment on this clone: The sample has other DNA sequences that encode this CDR3 too. The chain joins TRBV5-4 to TRBJ2-3; TRBD2 matches 14 bases. The J segment lost 3 bases and the V segment lost 3 bases, leaving 3 bases of the junction unmatched. The germline CDR1 and CDR2 sequences are SGHNT and YYREEE (reference sequence). CDR3 length: 16 amino acids. The CDR3 region has the DNA TGTGCCAGCAGCTCTGGACTAGCGGGAGGAACAGATACGCAGTATTTT. Translated: CASSSGLAGGTDTQYF.

The genes are TRBV4-3 and TRBJ2-7; D possibly corresponds to TRBD2 (6 bases). V lost 1 base and J lost 0, with 10 bases in between. CDR3 length equals 15 residues. Germline values: CDR1 LGHNA, CDR2 YSLEER. The CDR3 region has the DNA TGCGCCAGCAGCCAAGGCCGGGACTCCTCCTACGAGCAGTACTTC. This gives the protein CASSQGRDSSYEQYF.

V is TRBV7-2 and J is TRBJ2-3; weak D call: TRBD1 (6 bases). Germline V gene sequence: CDR1 SGHTA, CDR2 FQGNSA. Trimming cost V 4 bases and J 9 bases, with 11 bases left between them. This CDR3 region has 12 residues. The DNA of the CDR3 is TGTGCCAGCAGCTCAGCCGGGACAACGCAGTATTTT. Protein product: CASSSAGTTQYF.

V gene TRBV19 combines with J gene TRBJ2-6; TRBD1 might be the D (7 bases). V was pared by 9 bases and J by 0 bases, with 12 bases between. This CDR3 has 15 residues. CDR1 and CDR2 (germline): LNHDA, SQIVND (reference sequence). The CDR3 region has the DNA TGTGCCAGCCAGGGGGGCTTCTCTGGGGCCAACGTCCTGACTTTC. Its protein product is CASQGGFSGANVLTF.

This clone was counted ten times or more. V is TRBV19 and J is TRBJ2-7, with TRBD2 as a possible D gene (6 bases). Trimming stripped 3 bases from V and 1 base from J, with 13 bases between. CDR1 LNHDA and CDR2 SQIVND come from the germline V gene (reference sequence). CDR3 size: 15 residues. CDR3 sequence: CASSMSGTVSYEQYF. In DNA, the CDR3 is TGTGCCAGTAGTATGTCCGGGACTGTGTCCTACGAGCAGTACTTC.

The chain uses TRBV30 and TRBJ1-2; D remains unclear. The CDR3 totals 16 residues. The V and J ends lost 5 bases and 0 bases respectively, with 19 bases between them. The germline V gene encodes CDR1 GTSNPN and CDR2 SVGIG (reference sequence). CDR3 in amino acids: CAWHLERAGANYGYTF. As DNA, the CDR3 is TGTGCCTGGCACCTGGAGAGGGCCGGAGCTAACTATGGCTACACCTTC.

The rearrangement links TRBV29-1 to TRBJ1-2; no firm D call. With 4 bases removed from V and 4 bases from J, the gap between germline ends came to 10 bases. The length of the CDR3 is 12 residues. Germline V gives CDR1 SQVTM, CDR2 ANQGSEA. CDR3 sequence (DNA): TGCAGCGTTGCAGGAGGGATCTATGGCTACACCTTC. It translates to CSVAGGIYGYTF.

V usage is TRBV29-1 and J usage is TRBJ2-5; 8 bases are shared with TRBD2. CDR1 and CDR2 from the germline V gene are SQVTM and ANQGSEA. Germline trimming cut 8 bases from V and 5 bases from J; bases unmatched to any gene: 7. The CDR3 covers 12 residues. The CDR3 DNA sequence: TGCAGCACCTCGGGGGGGAGTGAGACCCAGTACTTC. It translates to CSTSGGSETQYF.

The genes are TRBV18 and TRBJ2-1; 15 nucleotides agree with TRBD2. V lost 6 bases to trimming and J lost 5 bases; unmatched junction nucleotides: 8. This CDR3 has 17 amino acids. Germline V gives CDR1 KGHSH, CDR2 LQKENI. Here the CDR3 DNA reads TGTGCCAGCTCTGGACTAGCGGGGGGGCCCGGGGACAATGAGCAGTTCTTC. Residues: CASSGLAGGPGDNEQFF.

The chain recombines TRBV3-1 (or the pseudogene TRBV3-2) with TRBJ2-7; D possibly corresponds to TRBD2 (5 bases). The CDR3 has 12 residues. Trimming cost V 3 bases and J 11 bases, with 14 bases left between them. Germline V gene sequence: CDR1 LGHDT, CDR2 YNNKEL (reference sequence). CDR3 nucleotides: TGTGCCAGCAGCCATCCCGAGGGCCCGAAGTACTTC. Translation gives CASSHPEGPKYF.

V gene TRBV29-1 combines with J gene TRBJ2-5; possibly TRBD1 for D (7 bases). This CDR3 region has 13 residues. Germline CDR1 and CDR2: SQVTM and ANQGSEA. Trimming took off 4 bases at V and 5 bases at J, with 14 bases between the two ends. CDR3 residues: CSVVRGAWETQYF. The DNA for the CDR3 is TGCAGCGTTGTCAGGGGGGCCTGGGAGACCCAGTACTTC.

The gene calls are TRBV9 and TRBJ1-3; 7 nucleotides line up with TRBD1. V lost 5 bases and J lost 0; bases outside the gene matches: 2. Germline-derived CDR1 and CDR2 are SGDLS and YYNGEE. The CDR3 length is 14 residues. CDR3 loop: CASRRDSSGNTIYF. In DNA form, the CDR3 reads TGTGCCAGCAGGAGGGACAGCTCTGGAAACACCATATATTTT.

This sequence joins TRBV19 and TRBJ1-2; TRBD1 is a possible D gene (6 bases). Deletions cut 5 bases from V and 0 bases from J, with 10 bases between. The CDR3 has 14 residues. Looked up from germline, CDR1 is LNHDA and CDR2 is SQIVND (reference sequence). In nucleotides, the CDR3 is TGTGCCAGTAGTGCTGACAGGACTAACTATGGCTACACCTTC. Translated: CASSADRTNYGYTF.

This sequence joins TRBV5-1 and TRBJ2-2; TRBD1 matches 8 bases. The V gene end was trimmed by 5 bases and the J gene end by 4 bases; junction bases not matched to a gene: 7. The CDR3 runs to 15 residues. The germline CDR1 and CDR2 sequences are SGHRS and YFSETQ. The CDR3 region has the DNA TGCGCCAGCAGGCCTCAGGGGGCGCTCACCGGGGAGCTGTTTTTT. It specifies CASRPQGALTGELFF.

A few counts support this clone. The chain links TRBV7-2 to TRBJ1-5, with TRBD1 as a possible D gene (5 bases). The CDR3 has 15 amino acids. V lost 4 bases and J 1 base, leaving 11 bases between the germline ends. Germline values: CDR1 SGHTA, CDR2 FQGNSA. The CDR3 loop reads CASSSNTGSNQPQHF. CDR3 nucleotide sequence: TGTGCCAGCAGCTCAAATACAGGAAGCAATCAGCCCCAGCATTTT.

The V and J genes are TRBV28 and TRBJ2-1, with a possible D match to TRBD2 (6 bases). Germline CDR1 is MDHEN and CDR2 is SYDVKM. V was trimmed by 5 bases and J by 3 bases, leaving 11 bases between them. The CDR3 spans 14 residues. The CDR3 nucleotides read TGTGCCAGCAGTGGCGGGGTCAACTACAATGAGCAGTTCTTC. Residues: CASSGGVNYNEQFF.

V gene TRBV7-9 combines with J gene TRBJ1-2, with D perhaps matching TRBD1 (5 bases). Germline V lookup: CDR1 SEHNR, CDR2 FQNEAQ (reference sequence). The CDR3 totals 12 residues. V lost 5 bases, J lost 7 bases, and 11 bases lay in between. In DNA form, the CDR3 reads TGTGCCAGCAGCAAAGGGGCCCTTGGCTACACCTTC. It translates to CASSKGALGYTF.